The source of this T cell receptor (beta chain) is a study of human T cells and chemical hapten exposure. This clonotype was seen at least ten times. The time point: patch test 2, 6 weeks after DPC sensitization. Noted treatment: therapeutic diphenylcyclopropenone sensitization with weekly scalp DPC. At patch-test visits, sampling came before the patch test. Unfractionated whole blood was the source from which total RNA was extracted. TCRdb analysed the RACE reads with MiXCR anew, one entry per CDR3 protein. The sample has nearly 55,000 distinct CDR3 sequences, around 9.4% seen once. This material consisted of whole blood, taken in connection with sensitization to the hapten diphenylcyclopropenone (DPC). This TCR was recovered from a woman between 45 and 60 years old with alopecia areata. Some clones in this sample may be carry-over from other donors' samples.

CDR3 DNA sequence: TGCGCCAGCAGCACCCGACAGGCCGAGAACACTGAAGCTTTCTTT. Protein: CASSTRQAENTEAFF. The genes are TRBV4-3 and TRBJ1-1; possible D gene TRBD1, 6 bases. Trimming stripped 5 bases from V and 1 base from J, with 14 bases between. The CDR3 has 15 amino acids. Germline assignment: CDR1 LGHNA and CDR2 YSLEER.